The 20 T cell receptor beta chains below come from one sample, sequenced in a study of OX40 agonist ivuxolimab in advanced cancers. Measured with immunoSEQ multiplex PCR; TCRdb has only the in-frame clones, and not every one. The table includes about 76,000 clones, 85% detected once. The sample here was CD4+ or CD8+ T cells sorted from blood, taken in a trial of the OX40 agonist ivuxolimab. The receptor set was obtained from an adult with an advanced solid tumor such as melanoma, head and neck, liver or kidney cancer.

The gene calls are TRBV27 and TRBJ2-3; D gene ambiguous. V lost 4 bases, J lost 4 bases, and 3 bases lay in between. The CDR3 contains 11 residues. Germline-derived CDR1 and CDR2 are MNHEY and SMNVEV (reference sequence). The CDR3 reads CASSWSDTQYF. The CDR3, as DNA: TGTGCCAGCAGTTGGTCAGATACGCAGTATTTT.

The V gene is TRBV4-1, the J gene TRBJ1-2, with D unresolved. Trimming took 4 bases from V and 5 from J, leaving 8 bases between them. The CDR3 length is 12 residues. The germline gives CDR1 MGHRA, CDR2 YSYEKL. The CDR3 bases are TGCGCCAGCAGCCGGTTAGGGTATGGCTACACCTTC. Protein product: CASSRLGYGYTF.

This CDR3 reads CASSLTSHEQFF. DNA for the CDR3: TGTGCCAGCAGCTTGACTAGTCATGAGCAGTTCTTC. The chain combines TRBV11-3 with TRBJ2-1, with D perhaps TRBD2 (6 bases). The CDR3 covers 12 residues. Germline V gene data show CDR1 as SGHNT and CDR2 as YENEEA. The germline V and J ends were trimmed by 3 bases and 8 bases, with 8 bases remaining between them.

The chain joins TRBV18 to TRBJ1-1; no clear D. In germline, CDR1 is KGHSH, CDR2 LQKENI. V lost 4 bases, J lost 0 bases, and 15 bases lay in between. The CDR3 consists of 16 residues. The CDR3 loop reads CASSLAAPDLNTEAFF. The CDR3 DNA is TGTGCCAGCTCACTCGCGGCACCCGACTTGAACACTGAAGCTTTCTTT.

The DNA for the CDR3 is TGTGCCAGCAGCTTAGGACTTCCTCAAGAGACCCAGTACTTC. Protein: CASSLGLPQETQYF. J is TRBJ2-5 and V is TRBV7-6; the D is unclear. The CDR3 extends over 14 amino acids. V lost 1 base and J lost 2, with 8 bases in between. Germline CDR1 and CDR2: SGHVS and FNYEAQ.

The V and J genes are TRBV6-1 and TRBJ2-7; no clear D. CDR1 and CDR2 from the germline V gene are MNHNS and SASEGT. With 5 bases removed from V and 1 base from J, the gap between germline ends came to 9 bases. This CDR3 contains 13 residues. This chain's CDR3 is CASSLYSSYEQYF. The CDR3, as DNA: TGTGCCAGCAGTTTGTACTCTTCCTACGAGCAGTACTTC.

The V gene is TRBV11-1, the J gene TRBJ1-6, with 8 bases that match TRBD1. Losses at the gene ends were 6 bases for V and 7 bases for J; bases not matched to a gene: 8. This CDR3 is 15 amino acids long. Germline V CDR1 and CDR2: SGHAT, FQDESV (reference sequence). The CDR3 DNA reads as TGTGCCAGCAGACGGTCCGGGACAGGAAATTCACCCCTCCACTTT. Protein product: CASRRSGTGNSPLHF. Complete variable domain (other parts from reference TRBV11-1 and TRBJ1-6): EAEVAQSPRYKITEKSQAVAFWCDPISGHATLYWYRQILGQGPELLVQFQDESVVDDSQLPKDRFSAERLKGVDSTLKIQPAELGDSAMYLCASRRSGTGNSPLHFGNGTRLTVT.

This clone has only one observation. The rearrangement joins TRBV18 to TRBJ1-6, with D unresolved. Germline loops: CDR1 KGHSH, CDR2 LQKENI. CDR3 length: 14 amino acids. Trimming left V 4 bases short and J 5 bases short, with 9 bases between. The CDR3 is CASSLGRDNSPLHF. CDR3 sequence (DNA): TGTGCCAGCTCACTAGGACGGGATAATTCACCCCTCCACTTT.

The rearrangement links TRBV7-6 to TRBJ2-1; tentative D call: TRBD2 (5 bases). There are 13 residues in the CDR3. Trimming shortened V by 1 base and J by 10 bases, and 11 bases separated the two germline ends. Germline CDR1 reads SGHVS; CDR2 reads FNYEAQ. The CDR3 DNA reads as TGTGCCAGCAGCTTAGGGACTTATGCGGAGCAGTTCTTC. Its protein is CASSLGTYAEQFF.

The V and J genes are TRBV7-2 and TRBJ2-5; 13 bases fit TRBD2. J was trimmed by 5 bases and V by 7 bases; bases with no gene match: 16. Germline V gene data show CDR1 as SGHTA and CDR2 as FQGNSA. This CDR3 comprises 18 residues. In DNA form, the CDR3 reads TGTGCCAGCACGGTCGGGCGACTAGCGGGGGGCCCGGGGGAGACCCAGTACTTC. This sequence encodes CASTVGRLAGGPGETQYF.

The chain recombines TRBV10-3 with TRBJ1-1, with 7 bases aligning to TRBD1. The length of the CDR3 is 17 residues. Germline trimming cut 1 base from V and 3 bases from J; bases unmatched to any gene: 11. The germline gives CDR1 ENHRY, CDR2 SYGVKD. The CDR3 loop is CAISEFVTGAEDTEAFF. The CDR3 DNA sequence: TGTGCCATCAGTGAGTTTGTTACAGGGGCCGAAGACACTGAAGCTTTCTTT.

In this sample, this clone turned up once. The chain recombines TRBV30 with TRBJ1-6; 7 nucleotides line up with TRBD1. This CDR3 spans 14 amino acids. V was clipped by 0 bases and J by 6 bases; unmatched bases: 2. Germline CDR1 reads GTSNPN; CDR2 reads SVGIG (reference sequence). The CDR3 coding sequence is TGTGCCTGGAGTGTAACAGGGGTTAATTCACCCCTCCACTTT. Its protein product is CAWSVTGVNSPLHF.

The CDR3 region has the DNA TGTGCCAGCAGTAGGGGGGGCAGAAATCAGCCCCAGCATTTT. Translation gives CASSRGGRNQPQHF. The rearrangement links TRBV11-2 to TRBJ1-5; D might be TRBD1 (6 bases). V dropped 6 bases and J dropped 4 bases, with 13 bases sitting between them. This CDR3 region has 14 residues. CDR1 is SGHAT, CDR2 FQNNGV, per germline.

The rearrangement links TRBV5-4 to TRBJ2-7; D might be TRBD1 or TRBD2, each matching 5 bases. Germline V gene sequence: CDR1 SGHNT, CDR2 YYREEE (reference sequence). The CDR3 has 14 residues. The V and J ends lost 3 bases and 5 bases respectively, with 15 bases between them. CDR3 protein: CASSWQGREHEQYF. The CDR3 DNA reads TGTGCCAGCAGCTGGCAGGGCAGGGAGCACGAGCAGTACTTC.

The chain has TRBV25-1 and TRBJ2-3; the D gene could be TRBD1 or TRBD2 (5 bases each). Germline CDR1 and CDR2: MGHDK and SYGVNS. The CDR3 spans 16 residues. The ends were cut back, 2 bases at V and 3 bases at J, with 15 bases in the middle. For the CDR3, the DNA is TGTGCCAGCAGTGAAGGGGGAACGGGATGGACAGATACGCAGTATTTT. Its translation: CASSEGGTGWTDTQYF. Full variable domain (rest looked up from reference TRBV25-1 and TRBJ2-3): EADIYQTPRYLVIGTGKKITLECSQTMGHDKMYWYQQDPGMELHLIHYSYGVNSTEKGDLSSESTVSRIRTEHFPLTLESARPSHTSQYLCASSEGGTGWTDTQYFGPGTRLTVL.

J is TRBJ1-6 and V is TRBV5-6; D might be TRBD1 (6 bases). V dropped 5 bases and J dropped 0 bases, with 18 bases sitting between them. Germline CDR1 is SGHDT and CDR2 is YYEEEE. This CDR3 is built from 18 residues. The CDR3 DNA is TGTGCCAGCAGTCCTGAGGTGAGGGGGAGCTCCTATAATTCACCCCTCCACTTT. It yields the protein CASSPEVRGSSYNSPLHF. The complete variable domain, with remaining parts taken from reference TRBV5-6 and TRBJ1-6, reads DAGVTQSPTHLIKTRGQQVTLRCSPKSGHDTVSWYQQALGQGPQFIFQYYEEEERQRGNFPDRFSGHQFPNYSSELNVNALLLGDSALYLCASSPEVRGSSYNSPLHFGNGTRLTVT.

The V gene is TRBV6-5, the J gene TRBJ2-7, with 8 bases identical to TRBD2. With V trimmed by 8 bases and J by 3 bases, 9 bases remained unmatched. This CDR3 is 14 amino acids long. CDR1 and CDR2 (germline): MNHEY, SVGAGI. The chain's CDR3 is CASGTRWIGYEQYF. For the CDR3, the DNA is TGTGCCAGCGGGACTAGATGGATAGGCTACGAGCAGTACTTC.

The chain combines TRBV30 with TRBJ1-1; D perhaps matches TRBD1 (5 bases). Germline V gives CDR1 GTSNPN, CDR2 SVGIG (reference sequence). Trimming removed 2 bases at V and 0 bases at J, with 7 bases between. CDR3 length: 13 residues. CDR3 coding DNA: TGTGCCTGGAGTACAGGCTTGAACACTGAAGCTTTCTTT. Translating it yields CAWSTGLNTEAFF.

The chain carries TRBV11-3 and TRBJ2-1; unclear D gene. This CDR3 contains 14 residues. V lost 1 base, J lost 5 bases, and 9 bases lay in between. Germline lookup yields CDR1 SGHNT and CDR2 YENEEA. The CDR3 loop reads CASSLVGTHNEQFF. The CDR3 nucleotides read TGTGCCAGCAGCTTAGTGGGTACACACAATGAGCAGTTCTTC.

This clone was counted ten times or more. The chain employs TRBV11-3 and TRBJ1-1, with TRBD1 matching 8 bases. The germline V gene encodes CDR1 SGHNT and CDR2 YENEEA. The CDR3 is 17 residues long. The V segment lost 10 bases and the J segment 0 bases; nucleotides outside the gene matches: 16. CDR3 in DNA: TGTGCCACCTCCCCTAGACAGGGGAAGGACATGAACACTGAAGCTTTCTTT. Translated: CATSPRQGKDMNTEAFF.